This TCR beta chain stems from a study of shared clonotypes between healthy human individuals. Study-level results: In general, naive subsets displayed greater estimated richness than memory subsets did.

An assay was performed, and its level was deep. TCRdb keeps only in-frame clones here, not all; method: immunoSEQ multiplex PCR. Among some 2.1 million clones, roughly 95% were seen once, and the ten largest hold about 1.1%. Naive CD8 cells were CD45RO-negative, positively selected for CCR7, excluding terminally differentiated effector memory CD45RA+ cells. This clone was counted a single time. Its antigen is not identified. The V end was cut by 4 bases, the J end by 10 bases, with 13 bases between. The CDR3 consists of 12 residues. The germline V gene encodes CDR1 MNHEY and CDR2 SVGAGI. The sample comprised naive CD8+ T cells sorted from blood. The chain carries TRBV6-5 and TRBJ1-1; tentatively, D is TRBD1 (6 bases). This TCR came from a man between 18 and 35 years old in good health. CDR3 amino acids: CASSSQGSGAFF. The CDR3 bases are TGTGCCAGCAGTTCTCAGGGGTCTGGAGCTTTCTTT.